This TCR beta chain was identified in a study of blood T cell repertoires in COVID-19. Study background: Samples of COVID-19 (acute and convalescent) were obtained from the United States, Italy and Spain. The cDNA or gDNA used as material had been derived from T cells, B-cell-depleted T cells, or PBMCs.

Germline loops: CDR1 SEHNR, CDR2 FQNEAQ (reference sequence). V lost 7 bases, J lost 6 bases, and 7 bases stayed unmatched. CDR3 size: 13 residues. In the original processing: Reference gene primer amplification gave nucleated cell count estimates. The repertoire was sequenced with immunoSEQ multiplex PCR; TCRdb's copy has only in-frame clones and lacks some. The DNA gave D and trimming, while V, J and clone size come from that table. Here the sample spans some 250,000 clones, about 85% being singletons. The origin of this receptor is a man in his 60s who had recovered from COVID-19. J is TRBJ2-3 and V is TRBV7-9; 7 bases match TRBD2. Sequencing used peripheral blood. The CDR3 spells CASTGRGEDTQYF. The CDR3 DNA reads as TGTGCCAGCACAGGCCGGGGGGAGGATACGCAGTATTTT.